Sequencing of this T cell receptor (beta chain) was carried out in a study of regulatory T cells in long-lasting Graves disease. Study results and limitations: Newly diagnosed Graves' patients exceeded persistent ones in TCR diversity. Persistent disease preferred TRBV28, TRBJ1-2 and TRBJ2-5.

Sample time point: newly diagnosed GD, antithyroid drugs for less than 3 months. Extracted RNA from PBMCs served as the source of the TCR library. An endocrinology department in Xi'an, China, supplied the patients. This clonotype was recorded at least ten times. The antigen is not known. The TCR beta library used iRepertoire HTBI primers with Arm-PCR amplification of CDR3. In the original analysis: Among the samples, around 60 TRBV and 14 to 15 TRBJ segments were identified. MiXCR was run by TCRdb on the multiplex PCR reads, yielding one entry per CDR3 protein. The V and J calls were not made by the authors but by TCRdb's processing. The top ten hold around a quarter of the sample, which has about 420,000 distinct CDR3 sequences, around 15% seen once. The CDR3 loop spans 12 amino acids. Per the germline V gene, CDR1 is DFQATT and CDR2 is SNEGSKA (reference sequence). V was cut by 1 base and J by 2 bases, with 5 bases left in between.

These same data were also listed under a study on T cells in Graves' hyperthyroidism and ophthalmopathy.

The chain links TRBV20-1 to TRBJ1-2; maybe TRBD1 (5 bases). The clonotype was recovered from a woman aged 18-30 years with Graves disease. Specimen: peripheral blood mononuclear cells (PBMCs), collected at new diagnosis, from a patient treated with antithyroid drugs. CDR3: CSARAGNYGYTF. CDR3 DNA sequence: TGCAGTGCTAGAGCAGGGAACTATGGCTACACCTTC.